Sequencing of this T cell receptor (beta chain) was carried out in a study of monozygotic twins with inflammatory bowel disease. Study-wide results and caveats: People with IBD had fewer clonotypes in common with others than healthy twins did, especially with disease activity.

From 3500 ng of total RNA, each TCR library was prepared. Every sample had its cDNA made across eight separate reactions. TCRdb re-called the 5' RACE reads; every CDR3 protein appears as one record, without DNA. The sample has approximately 140,000 distinct CDR3 sequences, and its top ten clones hold about 2.6%. Concerning this clonotype itself: What it binds is unknown.

This CDR3 spans 14 amino acids. The chain recombines TRBV12-3 or TRBV12-4 with TRBJ2-1; no DNA is available, so the TRBD1 call from TCRdb remains unchecked. The sequenced material came from blood. This receptor was identified in a human donor with ulcerative colitis or Crohn's disease, or a healthy co-twin of an affected twin (not recorded which). This CDR3 reads CASRVGQGVIEQFF.